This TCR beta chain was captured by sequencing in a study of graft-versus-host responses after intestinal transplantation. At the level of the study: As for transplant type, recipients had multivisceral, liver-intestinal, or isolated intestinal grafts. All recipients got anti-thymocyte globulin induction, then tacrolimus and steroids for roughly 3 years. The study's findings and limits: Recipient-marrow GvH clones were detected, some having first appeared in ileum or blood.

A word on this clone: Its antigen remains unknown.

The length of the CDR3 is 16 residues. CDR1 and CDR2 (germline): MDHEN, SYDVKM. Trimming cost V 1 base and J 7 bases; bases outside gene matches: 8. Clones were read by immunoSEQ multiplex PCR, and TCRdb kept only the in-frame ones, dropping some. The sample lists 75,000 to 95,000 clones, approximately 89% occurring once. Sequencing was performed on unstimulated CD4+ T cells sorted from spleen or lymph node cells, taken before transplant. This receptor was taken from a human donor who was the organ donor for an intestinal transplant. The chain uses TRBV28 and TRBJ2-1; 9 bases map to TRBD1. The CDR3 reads CASSLLGQGGGNEQFF. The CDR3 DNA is TGTGCCAGCAGTTTATTGGGACAGGGTGGAGGAAATGAGCAGTTCTTC.